Many counts were recorded for the clone carrying this T cell receptor (beta chain). Antigen: not known. The length of the CDR3 is 14 residues. CDR1 and CDR2 (germline): SGHNT, YENEEA. V was cut by 1 base and J by 0 bases, with 7 bases left in between. The data are from a study of early T cells in non-severe SARS-CoV-2 infection. On the study more broadly: Sequencing of bulk RNA from unsorted whole blood was done, without chain pairing.

The library protocol tagged individual cDNA molecules with unique molecular identifiers. Each CDR3 protein is one row after TCRdb ran MiXCR on the 5' RACE reads. The top ten clones hold around 6.9% of a sample with roughly 50,000 distinct CDR3 sequences, 6.2% of them seen once. Study conclusions and caveats: Comparison of clonotypes with VDJdb favored anti-spike CD8 responses while missing private and CD4 specificities.

This chain uses TRBV11-3 with TRBJ2-7; D perhaps matches TRBD1 (5 bases). Sequenced here: whole blood, sampled at baseline. This TCR came from an adult who was a healthcare worker with PCR-confirmed SARS-CoV-2 infection or an uninfected control (not recorded which). Here the CDR3 reads CASSLGDSSYEQYF. CDR3 nucleotides: TGTGCCAGCAGCTTAGGTGACAGCTCCTACGAGCAGTACTTC.